A selection of T cell receptor beta chains follows, all from one sample in a study of blood T cell repertoires in COVID-19. Repertoires were generated with immunoSEQ multiplex PCR, while TCRdb's copy carries only in-frame clones and drops some. The sample lists 120,000 or so clones, 80% occurring once. Material: peripheral blood. Receptor source: a human donor in a cohort sampled during active COVID-19. Both conserved end residues are part of each CDR3. The order of the fields is J gene, V gene, clone size, CDR3 protein. Clone sizes are given selectively: once, few, many, or a class where the clone is expanded.

J: TRBJ1-2; V: TRBV4-1; size: NA; CDR3: CASSLIIGGKYGYTF
J: TRBJ2-7; V: TRBV4-2; size: NA; CDR3: CASSSPDRGVREQYF
J: TRBJ1-2; V: TRBV3-1/TRBV3-2; size: few; CDR3: CASSHGLWDRIYYGYTF
J: TRBJ1-1; V: TRBV6-6; size: NA; CDR3: CASSYSEIRNTEAFF
J: TRBJ2-1; V: TRBV19; size: NA; CDR3: CASSIEGGLAGGGNEQFF
J: TRBJ2-1; V: TRBV11-1; size: NA; CDR3: CASSFGGISYNEQFF
J: TRBJ1-1; V: TRBV6-5; size: few; CDR3: CASNKAFGTGKAFF
J: TRBJ2-1; V: TRBV11-2; size: NA; CDR3: CASSLEAGNSYNEQFF
J: TRBJ2-1; V: TRBV5-8; size: NA; CDR3: CASSVRLAGAYNEQFF
J: TRBJ1-4; V: TRBV5-1; size: NA; CDR3: CASSPQPSTNNEKLFF
J: TRBJ1-5; V: TRBV6-6; size: few; CDR3: CASSPDRGNQPQHF
J: TRBJ2-3; V: TRBV27; size: NA; CDR3: CASSFSEPGTGQYF
J: TRBJ2-6; V: TRBV7-9; size: NA; CDR3: CASSRTGTGANVLTF
J: TRBJ1-3; V: TRBV5-1; size: NA; CDR3: CASSLGGQISGNTIYF
J: TRBJ1-4; V: TRBV7-9; size: NA; CDR3: CASSFMGRGDEKLFF
J: TRBJ2-2; V: TRBV4-3; size: few; CDR3: CASSQVRRIAAGELFF
J: TRBJ1-2; V: TRBV18; size: NA; CDR3: CASSSETGADYGYTF
J: TRBJ1-6; V: TRBV3-1/TRBV3-2; size: once; CDR3: CASSRGGQGNSPLHF
J: TRBJ2-3; V: TRBV15; size: NA; CDR3: CATSYTKRGGTDTQYF
J: TRBJ2-7; V: TRBV13; size: NA; CDR3: CASSTDLGHLYEQYF
J: TRBJ2-1; V: TRBV7-3; size: NA; CDR3: CASSFGGLDYNEQFF
J: TRBJ2-1; V: TRBV10-3; size: NA; CDR3: CAIRAGPPGSEQFF
J: TRBJ2-2; V: TRBV27; size: NA; CDR3: CASSSYGGELFF
J: TRBJ1-6; V: TRBV28; size: few; CDR3: CASSLSRRNSPLHF
J: TRBJ2-2; V: TRBV15; size: NA; CDR3: CATSRSGTGELFF
J: TRBJ2-2; V: TRBV5-4; size: NA; CDR3: CASSFEGRITGELFF
J: TRBJ1-4; V: TRBV7-9; size: many; CDR3: CASSFGAGSEKLFF
J: TRBJ2-7; V: TRBV18; size: NA; CDR3: CASSPEDRGAGQYF
J: TRBJ2-6; V: TRBV21-1; size: NA; CDR3: CASSTRQGESNCQIAGANVLTF
J: TRBJ1-6; V: TRBV7-2; size: NA; CDR3: CASSTGSDDSPLHF
J: TRBJ2-7; V: TRBV6-5; size: NA; CDR3: CASRTGLAYEQYF
J: TRBJ1-4; V: TRBV7-2; size: NA; CDR3: CASSPAGANREKLFF
J: TRBJ2-1; V: TRBV5-1; size: few; CDR3: CASSFGDRGLNEQFF
J: TRBJ2-7; V: TRBV28; size: few; CDR3: CASNGGASGTYEQYF
J: TRBJ1-2; V: TRBV30; size: NA; CDR3: CAWSSRGAHGYTF
J: TRBJ2-1; V: TRBV7-9; size: NA; CDR3: CASRPGTSDNNEQFF
J: TRBJ1-2; V: TRBV28; size: NA; CDR3: CASTSTSRGLYQVDGYTF
J: TRBJ2-7; V: TRBV18; size: NA; CDR3: CASSPLAGVAHEQYF
J: TRBJ1-2; V: TRBV7-3; size: once; CDR3: CASSLNGDRAQGYTF
J: TRBJ1-1; V: TRBV28; size: NA; CDR3: CASSPPRGGGTEAFF
J: TRBJ1-4; V: TRBV11-2; size: NA; CDR3: CASSLTGAATNEKLFF
J: TRBJ1-1; V: TRBV28; size: NA; CDR3: CASTDTDTEAFF
J: TRBJ1-2; V: TRBV10-3; size: few; CDR3: CAISESSSLGGYTF
J: TRBJ1-2; V: TRBV9; size: NA; CDR3: CASSARATGGTGYTF
J: TRBJ1-1; V: TRBV3-1/TRBV3-2; size: NA; CDR3: CASSQSFNTEAFF
J: TRBJ2-7; V: TRBV5-1; size: NA; CDR3: CASSLGDRKSEQYF
J: TRBJ1-1; V: TRBV6-2/TRBV6-3; size: once; CDR3: CASSRLTVNTEAFF
J: TRBJ2-6; V: TRBV6-2/TRBV6-3; size: NA; CDR3: CASSSRGTAAWIGANVLTF
J: TRBJ2-7; V: TRBV28; size: NA; CDR3: CASSQGVAGTYF
J: TRBJ1-3; V: TRBV9; size: NA; CDR3: CASSGGQGTAGNTIYF
J: TRBJ1-5; V: TRBV6-4; size: NA; CDR3: CASRGQQPQHF
J: TRBJ1-1; V: TRBV9; size: NA; CDR3: CASSVGWGEVNTEAFF